This T cell receptor beta chain was sequenced in a study of human T cells and chemical hapten exposure. Regarding time point: patch test 2, 6 weeks after DPC sensitization. The treatment: therapeutic diphenylcyclopropenone sensitization with weekly scalp DPC. TCRdb recomputed calls from the RACE reads with MiXCR, one row per CDR3 protein. Here the sample spans around 82,000 distinct CDR3 sequences, approximately 6.6% being singletons. CDR1 and CDR2 (germline): SGHTA, FQGTGA. This CDR3 spans 16 amino acids. V gave up 5 bases and J gave up 2 bases, with 17 bases separating them. This clonotype was observed at least ten times.

This receptor was taken from a woman in her 30s with alopecia areata. Some clones in this sample may be carry-over from other donors' samples. The sample in question was whole blood, obtained in connection with sensitization to the hapten diphenylcyclopropenone (DPC). The chain links TRBV7-3 to TRBJ2-3; D gene uncertain. The CDR3 nucleotides read TGTGCCAGCAGCCTCGGCGCCTCCTTCCCCACAGATACGCAGTATTTT. As protein: CASSLGASFPTDTQYF.